This T cell receptor beta chain stems from a study of T-cell reconstitution after alpha-beta-depleted transplantation in children. Using unique molecular identifiers, the investigators prepared the TCRbeta library. One entry per CDR3 protein, called by TCRdb with MiXCR from the PCR reads. In the table there are some 450,000 distinct CDR3 sequences, around two fifths of which are singletons. This clonotype has a count of ten or more. Its matching antigen is unknown. Sequence at one end of the junction differs from germline and may be a read error. Study results and limitations: Reported findings indicate that, about two months after transplant, alpha-beta T cells came from several hundred expanded clones, which were derived from non-depleted graft cells. Most T-cell counts and diversity one year after the transplant came from T cells that were newly produced. The origin of high day-60 TCRbeta diversity in some patients lay in surviving recipient T cells and thymic progenitors.

This CDR3 is 15 amino acids long. CDR1 is SGHRS and CDR2 is YFSETQ in the germline V gene. This sequence joins TRBV5-1 and TRBJ2-1, with 9 bases matching TRBD2. The sample here was PBMCs, taken before TCRalphabeta/CD19-depleted stem cell transplant. The TCR originated in a girl aged 2 to 9 with aplastic anemia, due to receive a stem cell transplant. The DNA for the CDR3 is TGTGCCAGCAGTTTAACTAGCGGGTCCTACAATGAGCAGTTCTTC. The encoded protein is CASSLTSGSYNEQFF.